This TCR beta chain was retrieved from a study of cytomegalovirus exposure and HLA in healthy donors. Repertoires were generated with immunoSEQ multiplex PCR, while TCRdb's copy carries only in-frame clones and drops some. The table shows 100,000 to 150,000 clones, with 89% occurring only once. The germline gives CDR1 LNHNV, CDR2 YYDKDF (reference sequence). The CDR3 sequence is 14 residues long. V gave up 7 bases and J gave up 4 bases, with 13 bases separating them. The specimen sequenced was PBMCs. This sequence originates from a woman aged 18 to 35 in good health and CMV-seronegative. The chain links TRBV15 to TRBJ2-2, with a possible D match to TRBD1 (6 bases). Here the CDR3 reads CATMRDKATGELFF. CDR3 DNA sequence: TGTGCCACCATGAGGGACAAGGCCACCGGGGAGCTGTTTTTT.